Sequencing of this TCR beta chain was carried out in a study of CD8+CD57+ T cells in acquired aplastic anemia. Those patients picked for sequencing had displayed CD8+CD57+ cell expansion on flow cytometry. Patients were therapy-naive when their blood was sampled. CDR3 length: 13 residues. Germline lookup yields CDR1 SGHNT and CDR2 YYREEE (reference sequence). Genomic DNA templated the TCR beta VDJ and CDR3 profiling. TCRdb itself ran the reads through MiXCR, one entry per CDR3 protein. The sample shows some 180,000 distinct CDR3 sequences, roughly three fifths of them seen only once. The receptor's source is a human donor with aplastic anemia. Sequenced input: sorted CD4+, CD8+, or CD8+CD57+ T cells (not recorded which) from PBMCs. The chain uses TRBV5-4 and TRBJ2-7; D unclear. Gene TRBJ2-1 matches the end of the DNA better, so the J call may be wrong. This CDR3 is CASSSLGSDEQFF. The CDR3 DNA follows: TGTGCCAGCAGCTCCCTCGGTTCGGATGAGCAGTTCTTC.